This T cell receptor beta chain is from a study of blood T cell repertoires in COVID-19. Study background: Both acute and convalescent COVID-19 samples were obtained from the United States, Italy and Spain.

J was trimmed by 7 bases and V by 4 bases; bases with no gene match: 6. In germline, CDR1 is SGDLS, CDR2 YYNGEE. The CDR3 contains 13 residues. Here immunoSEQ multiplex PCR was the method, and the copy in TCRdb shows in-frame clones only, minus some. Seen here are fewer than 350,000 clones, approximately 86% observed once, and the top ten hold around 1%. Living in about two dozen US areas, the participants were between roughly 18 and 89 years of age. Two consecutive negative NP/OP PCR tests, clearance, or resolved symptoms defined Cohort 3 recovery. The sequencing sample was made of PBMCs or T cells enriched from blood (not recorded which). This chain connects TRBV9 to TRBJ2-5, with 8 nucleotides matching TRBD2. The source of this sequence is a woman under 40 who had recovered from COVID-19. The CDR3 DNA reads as TGTGCCAGCAGCACATCCGGGGGGGGGACCCAGTACTTC. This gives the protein CASSTSGGGTQYF.